One sample yielded the 18 T cell receptor beta chains listed below, sequenced in a study of a mutant IDH1 vaccine in newly diagnosed glioma. Described time point: week 5, during vaccination. In every dose of vaccine, 300 ug of mutant IDH1 20-mer peptide was given alongside topical imiquimod. The table came from immunoSEQ multiplex PCR; TCRdb's copy has only in-frame clones and leaves some out. The sample gives tens of thousands of clones, 82% of which show up once; 2.5% to 3.5% is in the top ten. The antigens these receptors bind are not known. The sequences come from PBMCs, collected from a glioma patient whose treatment included an IDH1 peptide vaccine. The receptors stem from a woman under 30 with glioma. Some clones in this sample may be carry-over from other donors' samples.

The genes are TRBV19 and TRBJ1-5, with D possibly matching TRBD1 (6 bases). Germline-derived CDR1 and CDR2 are LNHDA and SQIVND (reference sequence). The ends were cut back, 6 bases at V and 0 bases at J, with 12 bases in the middle. The CDR3 length is 15 residues. CDR3 sequence reads: CASSPGQISNQPQHF. CDR3 sequence (DNA): TGTGCCAGTAGCCCCGGACAGATTAGCAATCAGCCCCAGCATTTT.

V is TRBV19 and J is TRBJ2-2, with D possibly matching TRBD2 (6 bases). The CDR3 contains 13 residues. Trimming left V 8 bases short and J 4 bases short, with 11 bases between. Germline V gene lookup returns CDR1 LNHDA and CDR2 SQIVND (reference sequence). CDR3 protein: CASQWGVTGELFF. The DNA for the CDR3 is TGTGCCAGTCAATGGGGGGTCACCGGGGAGCTGTTTTTT.

This clone appeared once. The rearrangement links TRBV6-6 to TRBJ2-7; 9 bases match TRBD1. V gave up 7 bases and J gave up 1 base; unmatched junction bases: 5. CDR1 and CDR2 from the germline V gene are MNHNY and SVGAGI (reference sequence). The CDR3 has 14 amino acids. The CDR3 DNA sequence: TGTGCCAGCATTATAGGACAGGGGTCCTACGAGCAGTACTTC. Protein product: CASIIGQGSYEQYF.

The rearrangement uses TRBV6-5 and TRBJ1-4; possible D gene TRBD1, 5 bases. V dropped 4 bases and J dropped 8 bases, with 14 bases sitting between them. The CDR3 covers 14 residues. The germline CDR1 and CDR2 sequences are MNHEY and SVGAGI. The CDR3 sequence: CASSSGSGGEKLFF. The CDR3 region has the DNA TGTGCCAGCAGTTCCGGGTCCGGGGGAGAAAAACTGTTTTTT.

J is TRBJ2-4 and V is TRBV29-1; a weak D match, TRBD2 (5 bases). Trimming took 7 bases from V and 0 from J, leaving 16 bases between them. In germline, CDR1 is SQVTM, CDR2 ANQGSEA. This CDR3 comprises 15 residues. This chain's CDR3 is CSARSDSLAKNIQYF. CDR3 DNA sequence: TGCAGCGCCAGGTCGGACTCATTAGCCAAAAACATTCAGTACTTC.

The chain recombines TRBV19 with TRBJ2-7; TRBD2 matches at 8 bases. CDR1 LNHDA and CDR2 SQIVND come from the germline V gene (reference sequence). V lost 5 bases and J lost 6; bases outside the gene matches: 6. CDR3 size: 13 residues. CDR3: CASSFAGGSEQYF. Written as DNA, the CDR3 is TGTGCCAGTAGTTTCGCGGGGGGCAGCGAGCAGTACTTC.

V is TRBV6-1 and J is TRBJ2-2; 14 positions agree with TRBD2. J gave up 4 bases and V 4 bases, and 8 bases lay outside the gene matches. CDR3 size: 18 residues. Germline V CDR1 and CDR2: MNHNS, SASEGT. CDR3 in amino acids: CASSVRLAGGPGTGELFF. The CDR3 DNA follows: TGTGCCAGCAGTGTAAGACTAGCGGGAGGGCCGGGCACCGGGGAGCTGTTTTTT.

This rearrangement joins TRBV5-1 to TRBJ2-1, with a weak D call TRBD2 (5 bases). Germline CDR1 and CDR2: SGHRS and YFSETQ. The CDR3 is 15 residues long. The V end lost 0 bases, the J end lost 0 bases, and 7 bases lay between the germline ends. CDR3: CASSLEDSSYNEQFF. The CDR3 DNA reads as TGCGCCAGCAGCTTGGAGGACTCCTCCTACAATGAGCAGTTCTTC.

This chain connects TRBV5-4 to TRBJ2-7; possible D gene TRBD1, 6 bases. CDR1 SGHNT and CDR2 YYREEE come from the germline V gene (reference sequence). V was clipped by 4 bases and J by 5 bases, with 28 bases between them. The CDR3 runs to 18 residues. The CDR3 DNA sequence: TGTGCCAGCAGCCCCTTTTTTTCCCTGACAGGCATTCTCCACGAGCAGTACTTC. Amino acid sequence: CASSPFFSLTGILHEQYF.

CDR3 region: CASSIDGRGLATEAFF. The DNA of the CDR3 is TGTGCCAGTAGTATTGATGGCAGGGGTTTGGCCACTGAAGCTTTCTTT. The chain uses TRBV19 and TRBJ1-1, with a possible D match to TRBD1 (6 bases). V gave up 3 bases and J gave up 4 bases, with 18 bases separating them. The CDR3 totals 16 residues. Germline V gives CDR1 LNHDA, CDR2 SQIVND (reference sequence).

The rearrangement uses TRBV6-4 and TRBJ2-2, with unresolved D. V shed 4 bases and J shed 1 base, with 7 bases lying between them. CDR1 is MRHNA and CDR2 is SNTAGT in the germline V gene. This CDR3 contains 14 residues. CDR3 coding DNA: TGTGCCAGCAGTGTAGAGAGGAACACCGGGGAGCTGTTTTTT. It codes for CASSVERNTGELFF.

CDR3 amino acids: CASSPTGGYEQYF. CDR3 DNA: TGTGCCAGCAGCCCAACAGGGGGCTACGAGCAGTACTTC. This chain connects TRBV7-2 to TRBJ2-7, with 8 nucleotides matching TRBD1. V gave up 5 bases and J gave up 3 bases; unmatched junction bases: 3. Germline-derived CDR1 and CDR2 are SGHTA and FQGNSA. This CDR3 is built from 13 residues.

This chain links TRBV6-5 with TRBJ2-7; TRBD2 aligns across 12 bases. The germline V gene encodes CDR1 MNHEY and CDR2 SVGAGI. The CDR3 has 15 amino acids. The trim removed 6 bases at V and 11 bases at J, leaving 14 bases unmatched. CDR3 residues: CASRLTGLAGPGEYF. CDR3 coding DNA: TGTGCCAGCAGGCTCACTGGACTAGCGGGGCCTGGAGAGTACTTC.

The V and J genes are TRBV27 and TRBJ1-1, with 7 nucleotides matching TRBD1. J gave up 0 bases and V 4 bases, and 5 bases lay outside the gene matches. CDR3 size: 15 residues. Per the germline V gene, CDR1 is MNHEY and CDR2 is SMNVEV (reference sequence). CDR3 region: CASSSNRGLNTEAFF. The CDR3 coding sequence is TGTGCCAGCAGTTCCAACAGGGGTTTGAACACTGAAGCTTTCTTT.

This chain joins TRBV5-6 and TRBJ2-1, with 10 bases matching TRBD2. The CDR3 spans 15 residues. Germline loops: CDR1 SGHDT, CDR2 YYEEEE. V lost 3 bases to trimming and J lost 4 bases; unmatched junction nucleotides: 4. CDR3 amino acids: CASSSGTSAYNEQFF. As DNA, the CDR3 is TGTGCCAGCAGCTCCGGGACTAGCGCTTACAATGAGCAGTTCTTC.

On this clone: The junction does not match germline at one end; this may be a read error. The rearrangement uses TRBV19 and TRBJ1-1; D may be TRBD1 (6 bases). This CDR3 is 13 amino acids long. Germline CDR1 is LNHDA and CDR2 is SQIVND (reference sequence). The CDR3 loop is CASSREWDTEVGF. In nucleotides, the CDR3 is TGTGCCAGTAGCCGCGAATGGGACACGGAGGTGGGCTTT.

V and J are TRBV6-6 and TRBJ2-7, with TRBD2 as a possible D gene (6 bases). The CDR3 runs to 12 residues. The ends were cut back, 2 bases at V and 6 bases at J, with 8 bases in the middle. The V gene's germline CDR1 is MNHNY and CDR2 SVGAGI (reference sequence). The DNA of the CDR3 is TGTGCCAGCAGTTACGTGGGGGGCGAGCAGTACTTC. It is translated as CASSYVGGEQYF.

The rearrangement links TRBV9 to TRBJ2-7; TRBD1 or TRBD2 may be the D gene (5 bases each). The germline gives CDR1 SGDLS, CDR2 YYNGEE. CDR3 length: 15 residues. V lost 3 bases, J lost 4 bases, and 17 bases lay in between. CDR3 in DNA: TGTGCCAGCAGCGCTTCCGGGACGGCCCATTACGAGCAGTACTTC. It codes for CASSASGTAHYEQYF.